This is a list of T cell receptor beta chains from one sample in a study of Ad26.COV2.S vaccination and SARS-CoV-2 variants. This table comes from immunoSEQ multiplex PCR, and its TCRdb copy is limited to in-frame clones, with some not included. In the table there are 350,000 to 600,000 clones, about 89% of which are singletons. The sequences come from peripheral blood, collected in a trial of Ad26.COV2.S vaccine versus placebo. Every receptor here comes from a person between 18 and 65 years old who received the Ad26.COV2.S COVID-19 vaccine or a placebo. CDR3s leave out the opening cysteine and the closing phenylalanine or tryptophan. The order of the fields is V gene, CDR3 protein.

TRBV11-3 ASSFQVGSEQY
TRBV5-1 ASSLGEAGTDTQY
TRBV4-2 ASSQDSPPTGKDTEAF
TRBV9 ASSPTTGNEQF
TRBV5-1 ATSSGGTYNEQF
TRBV9 ASSGRGGSEKLF
TRBV10-2 ASRPSGVKQETQY
TRBV5-4 ASSWGGRGTNEKLF
TRBV27 ASSLYGARDEQY
TRBV18 ASSPMGKNQPQH
TRBV7-9 ASSPPAGANGYT
TRBV3-1/TRBV3-2 ASSQEGGDYNEQF
TRBV14 ASSRTPGTGYGYT
TRBV28 ASSTQGRTEAF
TRBV20-1 SAHPAGGAF
TRBV2 ASSRLNYEQY